The 27 T cell receptor beta chains below all came from one sample that was sequenced in a study of blood T cell repertoires in COVID-19. Profiled with immunoSEQ multiplex PCR; TCRdb holds only in-frame clones, not every one. Seen here are approximately 220,000 clones, roughly 89% observed once, and the top ten hold under 4%. The sample taken for sequencing was PBMCs or T cells enriched from blood (not recorded which). These receptors all come from a middle-aged woman with acute COVID-19.

V gene TRBV29-1 combines with J gene TRBJ2-3; no firm D call. The germline CDR1 and CDR2 sequences are SQVTM and ANQGSEA. The V end lost 5 bases, the J end lost 6 bases, and 6 bases lay between the germline ends. CDR3 length equals 10 residues. CDR3 region: CSVSGDTQYF. CDR3 nucleotides: TGCAGCGTTTCCGGTGATACGCAGTATTTT.

This chain uses TRBV15 with TRBJ1-3; 7 bases map to TRBD1. Germline V gene lookup returns CDR1 LNHNV and CDR2 YYDKDF (reference sequence). The CDR3 length is 14 residues. J lost 2 bases, V lost 9 bases, and 7 bases had no gene match. CDR3 amino acids: CATTSGTAGNTIYF. In DNA, the CDR3 is TGTGCCACAACCTCCGGGACAGCTGGAAACACCATATATTTT.

As to this clone: Different DNA sequences within this sample yield the same CDR3. The chain employs TRBV3-1 (or the pseudogene TRBV3-2) and TRBJ1-1; D ambiguous. The V gene lost 1 base and the J gene lost 5 bases, with 8 bases spanning the gap. Germline V gives CDR1 LGHDT, CDR2 YNNKEL (reference sequence). The CDR3 extends over 13 amino acids. The CDR3 coding sequence is TGTGCCAGCAGCCAAGGGCCCGGGACTGAAGCTTTCTTT. Its translation: CASSQGPGTEAFF.

The genes are TRBV29-1 and TRBJ1-1; weak D call: TRBD1 (6 bases). The CDR3 spans 15 residues. V was clipped by 3 bases and J by 0 bases, with 14 bases between them. CDR1 is SQVTM, CDR2 ANQGSEA, per germline. Written as DNA, the CDR3 is TGCAGCGTTGAGCTCAGGGGTCTAATGAACACTGAAGCTTTCTTT. Protein product: CSVELRGLMNTEAFF.

The chain couples TRBV7-9 to TRBJ1-1, with D possibly being TRBD1 (5 bases). Germline CDR1 SEHNR, CDR2 FQNEAQ (reference sequence). The V end lost 5 bases, the J end lost 4 bases, and 14 bases lay between the germline ends. There are 14 residues in the CDR3. This CDR3 is CASSKGGGITEAFF. Here the CDR3 DNA reads TGTGCCAGCAGCAAAGGTGGGGGGATCACTGAAGCTTTCTTT. Looking up the rest from reference TRBV7-9 and TRBJ1-1 gives the full variable domain: DTGVSQNPRHKITKRGQNVTFRCDPISEHNRLYWYRQTLGQGPEFLTYFQNEAQLEKSRLLSDRFSAERPKGSFSTLEIQRTEQGDSAMYLCASSKGGGITEAFFGQGTRLTVV.

The chain employs TRBV11-3 and TRBJ1-3, with D perhaps matching TRBD1 (5 bases). Trimming removed 2 bases at V and 2 bases at J, with 7 bases between. The V gene's germline CDR1 is SGHNT and CDR2 YENEEA. The CDR3 spans 14 residues. In DNA form, the CDR3 reads TGTGCCAGCAGCTTACAGGGTACTGGAAACACCATATATTTT. Translating it yields CASSLQGTGNTIYF.

This sequence joins TRBV5-5 and TRBJ1-4; D unresolved. V shed 4 bases and J shed 0 bases, with 10 bases lying between them. There are 15 residues in the CDR3. The germline V gene has CDR1 SGHKS and CDR2 YYEKEE (reference sequence). In DNA, the CDR3 is TGTGCCAGCAGCCACAACATCGCAACTAATGAAAAACTGTTTTTT. Translation: CASSHNIATNEKLFF.

This clone is a singleton in its sample. The chain is built from TRBV11-3 and TRBJ2-2; D is undetermined. Deletions cut 0 bases from V and 2 bases from J, with 4 bases between. Per germline, CDR1 SGHNT and CDR2 YENEEA. This CDR3 has 14 residues. Here the CDR3 reads CASSLDSNTGELFF. CDR3 coding DNA: TGTGCCAGCAGCTTAGACAGTAACACCGGGGAGCTGTTTTTT.

V usage is TRBV4-2 and J usage is TRBJ2-5, with a tentative D call TRBD2 (5 bases). Trimming removed 5 bases from V and 1 base from J, with 8 bases in between. This CDR3 is 13 amino acids long. The V gene's germline CDR1 is LGHNA and CDR2 YNFKEQ. The CDR3 nucleotides are TGTGCCAGCAGCGGAGGACCCCAAGAGACCCAGTACTTC. Translating gives CASSGGPQETQYF.

This chain uses TRBV6-5 with TRBJ1-2; 7 positions match TRBD1. The CDR3 spans 13 residues. V lost 2 bases, J lost 6 bases, and 3 bases stayed unmatched. Germline V gene data show CDR1 as MNHEY and CDR2 as SVGAGI. CDR3 nucleotide sequence: TGTGCCAGCAGTTACCTCCAGGGGGATGGCTACACCTTC. It yields the protein CASSYLQGDGYTF.

The rearrangement links TRBV5-1 to TRBJ1-5, with 7 bases identical to TRBD1. Germline V CDR1 and CDR2: SGHRS, YFSETQ. Losses at the gene ends were 1 base for V and 3 bases for J; bases not matched to a gene: 4. This CDR3 region has 15 residues. CDR3 protein: CASSLTGDPNQPQHF. Written as DNA, the CDR3 is TGCGCCAGCAGCTTGACAGGGGACCCCAATCAGCCCCAGCATTTT.

This chain connects TRBV5-5 to TRBJ2-3; 9 nucleotides agree with TRBD2. V was pared by 4 bases and J by 3 bases, with 6 bases of the junction left unmatched. CDR3 length: 15 residues. Germline lookup yields CDR1 SGHKS and CDR2 YYEKEE (reference sequence). The CDR3 loop reads CASSLRGGGTDTQYF. DNA of the CDR3: TGTGCCAGCAGCCTGCGGGGGGGCGGGACAGATACGCAGTATTTT.

The chain employs TRBV7-9 and TRBJ1-6; D call uncertain. The CDR3 has 12 residues. With 3 bases removed from V and 6 bases from J, the gap between germline ends came to 3 bases. Per germline, CDR1 SEHNR and CDR2 FQNEAQ (reference sequence). CDR3 in amino acids: CASSLANSPLHF. CDR3 nucleotide sequence: TGTGCCAGCAGCTTGGCTAATTCACCCCTCCACTTT.

J is TRBJ2-5 and V is TRBV3-1 (or the pseudogene TRBV3-2), with D unresolved. This CDR3 has 12 residues. V gave up 2 bases and J gave up 2 bases, with 3 bases separating them. Germline lookup yields CDR1 LGHDT and CDR2 YNNKEL (reference sequence). The CDR3, as DNA: TGTGCCAGCAGCCAATCACAAGAGACCCAGTACTTC. Its translation: CASSQSQETQYF.

This clone showed up just once. The chain uses TRBV4-3 and TRBJ2-3, with TRBD1 matching over 7 bases. This CDR3 is 15 amino acids long. Germline-derived CDR1 and CDR2 are LGHNA and YSLEER. Trimming at V came to 5 bases and at J to 6 bases, leaving 11 bases not matched to a gene. CDR3 loop: CASSTRTGGPDTQYF. In DNA form, the CDR3 reads TGCGCCAGCAGCACTCGGACAGGCGGACCGGATACGCAGTATTTT.

This clone showed up just once. The chain carries TRBV19 and TRBJ2-7; 8 bases map to TRBD1. The length of the CDR3 is 14 residues. The trim removed 4 bases at V and 2 bases at J, leaving 4 bases unmatched. CDR1 and CDR2 from the germline V gene are LNHDA and SQIVND (reference sequence). For the CDR3, the DNA is TGTGCCAGTAGTACCGGGACAGGTGCCTACGAGCAGTACTTC. Amino acids: CASSTGTGAYEQYF.

V and J are TRBV19 and TRBJ1-5; 7 bases are a match to TRBD1. J gave up 4 bases and V 6 bases, and 9 bases lay outside the gene matches. The CDR3 spans 15 residues. Germline-derived CDR1 and CDR2 are LNHDA and SQIVND (reference sequence). CDR3 in DNA: TGTGCCAGTAGGATCCCGGGACAGCTAAATCAGCCCCAGCATTTT. It encodes CASRIPGQLNQPQHF. The full variable domain, its missing parts supplied by reference TRBV19 and TRBJ1-5, is DGGITQSPKYLFRKEGQNVTLSCEQNLNHDAMYWYRQDPGQGLRLIYYSQIVNDFQKGDIAEGYSVSREKKESFPLTVTSAQKNPTAFYLCASRIPGQLNQPQHFGDGTRLSIL.

The gene calls are TRBV27 and TRBJ1-2; 11 bases are shared with TRBD1. V dropped 6 bases and J dropped 8; count of bases not matched to a gene: 2. The CDR3 is made up of 12 amino acids. Germline V gene data show CDR1 as MNHEY and CDR2 as SMNVEV (reference sequence). In nucleotides, the CDR3 is TGTGCCAGCAGGGACAGGGGGCGAGGCTACACCTTC. Its translation: CASRDRGRGYTF.

The chain carries TRBV19 and TRBJ1-1, with D uncertain. Germline CDR1 is LNHDA and CDR2 is SQIVND (reference sequence). The CDR3 is made up of 13 amino acids. V lost 6 bases and J lost 2, with 10 bases in between. The CDR3 sequence is CASSATLNTEAFF. As DNA, the CDR3 is TGTGCCAGTAGCGCCACATTAAACACTGAAGCTTTCTTT.

The chain employs TRBV2 and TRBJ1-1, with unresolved D. The germline V gene encodes CDR1 SNHLY and CDR2 FYNNEI. The V gene lost 3 bases and the J gene lost 4 bases, with 15 bases spanning the gap. The CDR3 runs to 15 residues. The CDR3 nucleotides read TGTGCCAGCAGTGAGTTCCTGGCCTCTTCCACTGAAGCTTTCTTT. As protein: CASSEFLASSTEAFF.

The CDR3 loop is CASSLWGDYGYTF. The DNA of the CDR3 is TGTGCCAGCAGTTTGTGGGGGGACTATGGCTACACCTTC. V gene TRBV5-6 combines with J gene TRBJ1-2; maybe TRBD1 (5 bases). Trimming removed 5 bases from V and 3 bases from J, with 11 bases in between. CDR3 size: 13 residues. CDR1 SGHDT and CDR2 YYEEEE come from the germline V gene.

J is TRBJ2-1 and V is TRBV10-3; 8 bases line up with TRBD2. Trimming at V came to 4 bases and at J to 3 bases, leaving 8 bases not matched to a gene. Germline CDR1 is ENHRY and CDR2 is SYGVKD. The CDR3 covers 16 residues. The CDR3 region has the DNA TGTGCCATCAGTGGCTCGGGGGGGTCCAGCTACAATGAGCAGTTCTTC. Amino acids: CAISGSGGSSYNEQFF.

V usage is TRBV7-3 and J usage is TRBJ1-1, with D perhaps matching TRBD1 (5 bases). Trimming pared 2 bases from V and 4 bases from J, leaving 14 bases between. CDR3 length: 15 amino acids. Germline V lookup: CDR1 SGHTA, CDR2 FQGTGA. The chain's CDR3 is CASSLSLAGGTEAFF. As DNA, the CDR3 is TGTGCCAGCAGCTTATCTCTAGCGGGGGGCACTGAAGCTTTCTTT.

This clone is a singleton in its sample. V gene TRBV4-3 combines with J gene TRBJ2-1, with 10 bases identical to TRBD2. The CDR3 totals 17 residues. The V gene's germline CDR1 is LGHNA and CDR2 YSLEER. The V gene end was trimmed by 0 bases and the J gene end by 2 bases; junction bases not matched to a gene: 4. The CDR3: CASSQEPAGGPYNEQFF. The CDR3 bases are TGCGCCAGCAGCCAAGAGCCAGCGGGGGGGCCCTACAATGAGCAGTTCTTC.

This clone appeared a single time. V is TRBV7-8 and J is TRBJ1-1, with 7 bases identical to TRBD1. The CDR3 consists of 15 residues. The J segment lost 4 bases and the V segment lost 5 bases, leaving 10 bases of the junction unmatched. Germline V gene lookup returns CDR1 SGHVS and CDR2 FQNEAQ. CDR3 protein: CASSASSSGGTEAFF. The CDR3 DNA sequence: TGTGCCAGCAGCGCCTCATCTTCAGGGGGCACTGAAGCTTTCTTT.

The V and J genes are TRBV7-8 and TRBJ1-4; D not resolved. V was trimmed by 5 bases and J by 4 bases, leaving 14 bases between them. The CDR3 length is 15 residues. The germline V gene encodes CDR1 SGHVS and CDR2 FQNEAQ. CDR3 nucleotides: TGTGCCAGCAGCCCCGAGGGAGTGGATAATGAAAAACTGTTTTTT. This codes for CASSPEGVDNEKLFF.

The chain employs TRBV2 and TRBJ2-1; 8 nucleotides align to TRBD1. The CDR3 consists of 13 residues. Trimming cost V 5 bases and J 7 bases; bases outside gene matches: 4. Germline V gives CDR1 SNHLY, CDR2 FYNNEI. The DNA for the CDR3 is TGTGCCAGCAGTTACAGGGGGAGGAATGAGCAGTTCTTC. This codes for CASSYRGRNEQFF.